The present T cell receptor beta chain was sequenced within a study of blood T cell repertoires in COVID-19. About the study: In each case, the material was cDNA or gDNA derived from T cells, B-cell-depleted T cells, or PBMCs.

Shortly before study entry, within 2 weeks, exposed participants had met a COVID-19 case. Trimming took off 4 bases at V and 0 bases at J, with 7 bases between the two ends. This CDR3 has 14 amino acids. Germline V gene sequence: CDR1 SNHLY, CDR2 FYNNEI. Only in-frame clones appear in the TCRdb table, and some are missing; sequencing was by immunoSEQ multiplex PCR. There are tens of thousands of clones in the sample; around 65% occur only once, and approximately 50% lies in the top ten. Sequencing was performed on PBMCs or T cells enriched from blood (not recorded which). The clonotype originates from a woman aged 60-75 years who had been exposed to COVID-19. The chain employs TRBV2 and TRBJ1-5; D remains ambiguous. The chain's CDR3 is CASSGQYSNQPQHF. The CDR3 bases are TGTGCCAGCAGTGGGCAGTATAGCAATCAGCCCCAGCATTTT. Variable domain in full (rest from reference TRBV2 and TRBJ1-5): EPEVTQTPSHQVTQMGQEVILRCVPISNHLYFYWYRQILGQKVEFLVSFYNNEISEKSEIFDDQFSVERPDGSNFTLKIRSTKLEDSAMYFCASSGQYSNQPQHFGDGTRLSIL.